The entry that follows covers one T cell receptor (beta chain) sequence. Its antigen remains unidentified. This sample stems from a study of blood T cells in healthy people across ages. Whole-study context: Per two T cells, template switching captured roughly one barcoded beta molecule.

Findings and caveats of the study: As naive T cell percentage varied, TCR beta diversity correlated strongly with it.

Germline CDR1 SGHTA, CDR2 FQGNSA. Deletions cut 4 bases from V and 2 bases from J, with 9 bases between. This CDR3 is built from 14 residues. Then a second PCR, running about 6 to 12 cycles, was carried out with a sample-barcoded 5' primer and a J-beta primer mix. TCRdb re-called the 5' RACE reads with MiXCR, one entry per CDR3 protein. The table shows approximately 1,000,000 distinct CDR3 sequences, with approximately 38% occurring only once. The material sequenced was blood. The clonotype comes from a man aged 18 to 35 in good health. The chain is built from TRBV7-2 and TRBJ1-5, with a tentative D call TRBD1 (6 bases). The DNA of the CDR3 is TGTGCCAGCAGCTGGGGGCTGGGCAATCAGCCCCAGCATTTT. It encodes CASSWGLGNQPQHF.